This T cell receptor (beta chain) was obtained from a study of ipilimumab plus nivolumab after autologous stem cell transplantation. For the study at large: Median doses per patient: a few ipilimumab, 8 or 9 nivolumab. The DLBCL cohort had primary refractory and relapsed disease, with 18-month progression-free survival of about 86% and 29%. General study points: Per the authors, repertoire, Treg and microbiota data justify further study.

TCRdb keeps only in-frame clones here, not all; method: immunoSEQ multiplex PCR. Counted here are some 16,000 clones, roughly four fifths occurring once; the ten biggest clones make up approximately 20%. For this clone: Its antigen is not identified.

V was clipped by 2 bases and J by 2 bases; unmatched bases: 4. The CDR3 sequence is 15 residues long. CDR1 and CDR2 (germline): SGHTA, FQGTGA. Patients received nivolumab 3 mg/kg at weeks 1, 4, 7, 10, then fortnightly to week 26. This TCR was sampled from a male donor with diffuse large B-cell lymphoma. The J gene is TRBJ2-3, the V gene TRBV7-3; 7 bases match TRBD2. Here the sequenced sample was PBMCs, taken in a trial of ipilimumab plus nivolumab as post-transplant consolidation. This CDR3 is CASSLWDYPTDTQYF. DNA for the CDR3: TGTGCCAGCAGCTTATGGGACTACCCCACAGATACGCAGTATTTT.